Listed below are T cell receptor beta chains from one sample, sequenced in a study of T cell clones after liver transplantation. Sequencing used immunoSEQ multiplex PCR; TCRdb keeps in-frame clones, though not all of them. The table has tens of thousands of clones, about 70% seen once. Here the sequenced sample was CD4+ T cells from blood, taken at the approximately 16-month timepoint. These TCRs come from a human patient who received a liver transplant. Some of the T cells may derive from the graft donor. CDR3s include the opening cysteine and the closing phenylalanine or tryptophan. A D gene is named only where the DNA matches it firmly. The size entry is marked missing in some rows and otherwise reads once, few, many or a size class.

>NA|NA|TRBV28|TRBJ2-2
CASSSALDGFTGELFF
TGTGCCAGCAGTTCCGCACTAGATGGATTCACCGGGGAGCTGTTTTTT
>NA|NA|TRBV2|TRBJ2-7
CASSEAAYTYEQYF
TGTGCCAGCAGTGAAGCGGCTTACACCTACGAGCAGTACTTC
>few|NA|TRBV5-6|TRBJ2-2
CASSLNVAGELFF
TGTGCCAGCAGCCTAAACGTGGCCGGGGAGCTGTTTTTT
>NA|NA|TRBV5-1|TRBJ2-5
CASSLGVIEETQYF
TGCGCCAGCAGCTTGGGCGTTATCGAAGAGACCCAGTACTTC
>NA|NA|TRBV28|TRBJ1-5
CASRTANQPQHF
TGTGCCAGCCGGACAGCCAATCAGCCCCAGCATTTT
>NA|TRBD1|TRBV28|TRBJ2-1
CASSPPRTGGYNEQFF
TGTGCCAGCAGCCCCCCCCGGACAGGGGGCTACAATGAGCAGTTCTTC
>few|TRBD1|TRBV19|TRBJ1-5
CASSRGTGASNQPQHF
TGTGCCAGTAGTAGGGGGACAGGGGCTAGCAATCAGCCCCAGCATTTT
>NA|NA|TRBV29-1|TRBJ1-4
CSVGGTGPTNEKLFF
TGCAGCGTTGGAGGAACGGGACCAACTAATGAAAAACTGTTTTTT
>once|NA|TRBV18|TRBJ1-1
CASSPTMGLNTEAFF
TGTGCCAGCTCACCAACCATGGGGTTGAACACTGAAGCTTTCTTT
>NA|NA|TRBV28|TRBJ1-4
CASSSRIRGTGEKLFF
TGTGCCAGCAGCTCGCGAATCAGAGGGACGGGTGAAAAACTGTTTTTT
>NA|NA|TRBV25-1|TRBJ2-5
CASSEYESGPRETQYF
TGTGCCAGCAGTGAATATGAGTCTGGCCCACGAGAGACCCAGTACTTC